Detailed here is one T cell receptor (beta chain). Its antigen is currently unknown. Trimming removed 1 base from V and 6 bases from J; junction bases left unmatched: 5. The CDR3 is made up of 15 amino acids. Germline CDR1 and CDR2: MNHNS and SASEGT. The entry originates in a study of OX40 agonist ivuxolimab in advanced cancers. Across the whole study: The patients got ivuxolimab, which is an agonistic anti-OX40 (CD134) antibody.

TCRdb's copy holds only in-frame clones and misses some; the assay was immunoSEQ multiplex PCR. The sample carries about 87,000 clones, roughly 80% recorded once. Study-level results: Clones of CD4+ and CD8+ blood T cells grew by week 6 at doses of 0.1 to 3.0 mg/kg.

The TCR comes from an adult with an advanced solid tumor such as melanoma, head and neck, liver or kidney cancer. The starting material was CD4+ or CD8+ T cells sorted from blood, obtained in a trial of the OX40 agonist ivuxolimab. The chain joins TRBV6-1 to TRBJ2-3; 9 bases match TRBD2. CDR3 loop: CASSEGGGAADTQYF. The DNA of the CDR3 is TGTGCCAGCAGTGAAGGCGGGGGGGCCGCGGATACGCAGTATTTT.